These 9 T cell receptor beta chains came from one sample sequenced in a study of glioma-infiltrating T cells after dendritic cell vaccination. Sequencing used immunoSEQ multiplex PCR; TCRdb keeps in-frame clones, though not all of them. The table records over 70,000 clones, 82% of them present only once. Sequencing was performed on blood, taken before dendritic cell vaccination. Receptor source: a human donor with glioblastoma.

In nucleotides, the CDR3 is TGTGCCAGCAGTTCCATACGGACAGCCGACTACAATGAGCAGTTCTTC. It translates to CASSSIRTADYNEQFF. This rearrangement joins TRBV6-5 to TRBJ2-1; D perhaps matches TRBD1 (6 bases). The CDR3 is 16 residues long. The V gene lost 4 bases and the J gene lost 3 bases, with 16 bases spanning the gap. CDR1 and CDR2 from the germline V gene are MNHEY and SVGAGI.

This sequence joins TRBV5-1 and TRBJ1-1; TRBD1 is a possible D gene (5 bases). CDR1 is SGHRS, CDR2 YFSETQ, per germline. CDR3 length equals 12 residues. Trimming removed 0 bases from V and 8 bases from J, with 8 bases in between. CDR3 nucleotide sequence: TGCGCCAGCAGCTTGGAGCAGGGCGAAGCTTTCTTT. It specifies CASSLEQGEAFF. Full variable domain (rest looked up from reference TRBV5-1 and TRBJ1-1): KAGVTQTPRYLIKTRGQQVTLSCSPISGHRSVSWYQQTPGQGLQFLFEYFSETQRNKGNFPGRFSGRQFSNSRSEMNVSTLELGDSALYLCASSLEQGEAFFGQGTRLTVV.

By sample share, this clone is medium-sized. The chain combines TRBV6-1 with TRBJ2-1; a weak D match, TRBD1 (5 bases). Trimming removed 1 base at V and 6 bases at J, with 13 bases between. Germline V gene lookup returns CDR1 MNHNS and CDR2 SASEGT. The CDR3 consists of 15 residues. The CDR3 loop is CASSEGREYFNEQFF. Written as DNA, the CDR3 is TGTGCCAGCAGTGAAGGCAGGGAATACTTCAATGAGCAGTTCTTC.

The CDR3 reads CASSPIGDRGHYNEQFF. For the CDR3, the DNA is TGTGCCAGCAGCCCGATCGGGGACAGGGGTCACTACAATGAGCAGTTCTTC. The rearrangement uses TRBV14 and TRBJ2-1; 10 nucleotides match TRBD1. After removal of 4 bases from V and 3 bases from J, the junction contained 9 bases not matched to a gene. The CDR3 totals 17 residues. Germline CDR1 and CDR2: SGHDN and FVKESK. The whole variable domain, filled in from reference TRBV14 and TRBJ2-1, reads EAGVTQFPSHSVIEKGQTVTLRCDPISGHDNLYWYRRVMGKEIKFLLHFVKESKQDESGMPNNRFLAERTGGTYSTLKVQPAELEDSGVYFCASSPIGDRGHYNEQFFGPGTRLTVL.

The chain couples TRBV5-1 to TRBJ2-3; 9 nucleotides agree with TRBD2. After removal of 4 bases from V and 3 bases from J, the junction contained 6 bases not matched to a gene. CDR1 and CDR2 from the germline V gene are SGHRS and YFSETQ. The CDR3 runs to 15 residues. The DNA for the CDR3 is TGCGCCAGCAGCACGGGGCGGGGGGGGACAGATACGCAGTATTTT. This translates into CASSTGRGGTDTQYF.

The CDR3 region is CASSEDRPNQPQHF. CDR3 nucleotide sequence: TGTGCCAGCAGTGAGGACAGGCCTAATCAGCCCCAGCATTTT. This chain uses TRBV6-1 with TRBJ1-5; TRBD1 matches 7 bases. V shed 3 bases and J 4 bases; nucleotides not matched to a gene: 3. The CDR3 is 14 amino acids. In germline, CDR1 is MNHNS, CDR2 SASEGT.

This clone has only a few counts. This chain connects TRBV11-3 to TRBJ1-2; D is uncertain. Germline values: CDR1 SGHNT, CDR2 YENEEA. Trimming cost V 0 bases and J 3 bases, with 14 bases left between them. The CDR3 runs to 16 residues. Here the CDR3 reads CASSLDNTDEYYGYTF. In DNA form, the CDR3 reads TGTGCCAGCAGCTTAGATAATACAGATGAATACTATGGCTACACCTTC.

This clone was recorded only once. The chain couples TRBV10-3 to TRBJ2-1; 8 nucleotides match TRBD2. Germline CDR1 and CDR2: ENHRY and SYGVKD. This CDR3 is built from 11 residues. Losses at the gene ends were 8 bases for V and 9 bases for J; bases not matched to a gene: 3. The CDR3 bases are TGTGCCATCGGCGGGGGGCCTGAGCAGTTCTTC. This gives the protein CAIGGGPEQFF.

This clone was counted once. The genes are TRBV7-2 and TRBJ2-1; TRBD2 matches at 7 bases. Trimming at V came to 8 bases and at J to 9 bases, leaving 13 bases not matched to a gene. Germline assignment: CDR1 SGHTA and CDR2 FQGNSA. The CDR3 spans 14 residues. The CDR3 DNA follows: TGTGCCAGCGGGGGGTCCGCGCGGGGGAGTGAGCAGTTCTTC. Translating it yields CASGGSARGSEQFF.